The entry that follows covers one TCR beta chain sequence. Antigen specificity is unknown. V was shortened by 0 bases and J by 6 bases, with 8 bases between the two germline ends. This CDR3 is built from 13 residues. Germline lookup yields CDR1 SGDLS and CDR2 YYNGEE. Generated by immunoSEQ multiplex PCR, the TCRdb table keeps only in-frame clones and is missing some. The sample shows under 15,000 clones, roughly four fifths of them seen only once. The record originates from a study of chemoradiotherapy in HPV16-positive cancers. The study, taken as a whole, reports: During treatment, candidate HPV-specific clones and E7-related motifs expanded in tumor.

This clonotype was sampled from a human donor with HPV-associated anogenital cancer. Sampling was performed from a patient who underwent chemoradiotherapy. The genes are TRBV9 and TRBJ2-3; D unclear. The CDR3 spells CASSVEVRDTQYF. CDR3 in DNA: TGTGCCAGCAGCGTAGAAGTCAGGGATACGCAGTATTTT.